The entry that follows covers one T cell receptor (beta chain) sequence. This entry is derived from a study of T cell repertoires in cytomegalovirus infection. Turning to the study itself: From public TCR beta signatures came an indication of both CMV infection and matching HLA type.

V dropped 1 base and J dropped 7 bases, with 17 bases sitting between them. Germline-derived CDR1 and CDR2 are SGHTS and YDEGEE. The CDR3 sequence is 15 residues long. TCRdb re-called the reads through MiXCR, storing one row per CDR3 protein. The sample consists of roughly 500,000 distinct CDR3 sequences, around 11% of them appearing once. Material: PBMCs. The source of this sequence is a human donor in good health (CMV status not recorded). Some clones in this sample may be carry-over from other donors' samples. The chain has TRBV5-8 and TRBJ1-2; the D gene is possibly TRBD1 (5 bases). CDR3 nucleotides: TGTGCCAGCAGCTTGTTTTCAGAGCAGAGGGGTGGCTACACCTTC. Translated, it gives CASSLFSEQRGGYTF.